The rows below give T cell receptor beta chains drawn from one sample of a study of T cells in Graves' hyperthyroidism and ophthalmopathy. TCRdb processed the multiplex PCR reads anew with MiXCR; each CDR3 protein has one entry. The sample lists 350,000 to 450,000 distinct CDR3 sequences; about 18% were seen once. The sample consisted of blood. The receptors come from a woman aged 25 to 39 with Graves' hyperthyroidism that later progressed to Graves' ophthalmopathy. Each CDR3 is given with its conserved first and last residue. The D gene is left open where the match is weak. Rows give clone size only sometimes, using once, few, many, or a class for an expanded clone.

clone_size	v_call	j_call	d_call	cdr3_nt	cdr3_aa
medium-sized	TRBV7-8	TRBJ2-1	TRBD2	TGTGCCAGCAGGCTAGCGGGAGGGCCTGTAGATGAGCAGTTCTTC	CASRLAGGPVDEQFF
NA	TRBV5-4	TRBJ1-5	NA	TGTGCCAGCAGCTCGCCGGGAAAGCCCCAGCATTTT	CASSSPGKPQHF
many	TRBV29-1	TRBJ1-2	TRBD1	TGCAGCGTTGCTTCTAACAGGGGGCATGGCTACACCTTC	CSVASNRGHGYTF
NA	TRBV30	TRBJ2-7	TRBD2	TGTGCCTGGAGTGTACGGGGGGGCCCCTACGAGCAGTACTTC	CAWSVRGGPYEQYF
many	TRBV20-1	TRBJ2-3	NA	TGCAGTGCTAGAGATCGAGCGAGTAGCACAGATACGCAGTATTTT	CSARDRASSTDTQYF
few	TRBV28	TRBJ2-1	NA	TGTGCCAGCAACCGAGGAGTCTCCTACAATGAGCAGTTCTTC	CASNRGVSYNEQFF
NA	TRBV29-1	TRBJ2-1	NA	TGCAGCGTTGAAGATGGGCCCGGGATTGTAGATCAGTTCTTC	CSVEDGPGIVDQFF
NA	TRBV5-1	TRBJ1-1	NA	TGCGCCAGCAGCTTGTACAGGCGCACAACTGAAGCTTTCTTT	CASSLYRRTTEAFF
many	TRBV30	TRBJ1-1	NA	TGTGCCTGGAGTGGGCAGAAGGGCCCGATGAACACTGAAGCTTTCTTT	CAWSGQKGPMNTEAFF
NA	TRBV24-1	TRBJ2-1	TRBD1	TGTGCCACCAGTGAGGCACAGGGGAGCTCCTACAATGAGCAGTTCTTC	CATSEAQGSSYNEQFF
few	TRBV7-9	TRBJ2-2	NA	TGTGCCAGCAGACAGGGCGGCACCGGGGAGCTGTTTTTT	CASRQGGTGELFF
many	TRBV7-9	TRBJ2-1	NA	TGTGCCAGCAACAACCTGGAGTGGGGGGAGTTCGGTGAGCAGTTCTTC	CASNNLEWGEFGEQFF
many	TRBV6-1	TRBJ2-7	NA	TGTGCCAGCAGGGACCGGGACGCGACCTCCTACGAGCAGTACTTC	CASRDRDATSYEQYF
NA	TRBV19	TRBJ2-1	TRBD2	TGTGCCAGTACTCCGACTAGCGGGCCCGTCTCTGAGCAGTTCTTC	CASTPTSGPVSEQFF
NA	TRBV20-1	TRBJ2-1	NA	TGCAGTGCTAACCCGGGACCCCAAGGACGTGAGCAGTTCTTC	CSANPGPQGREQFF
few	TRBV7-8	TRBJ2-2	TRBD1	TGTGCCAGCAGCTCACGGACAGGGGGACCCACCGGGGAGCTGTTTTTT	CASSSRTGGPTGELFF
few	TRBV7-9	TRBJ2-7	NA	TGTGCCAGCAGCTTAGGCACAGGGGGGGCCGGCGAGCAGTACTTC	CASSLGTGGAGEQYF
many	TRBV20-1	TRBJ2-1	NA	TGCAGTGCCAACGAAGGACGGGACCCCGATGAGCAGTTCTTC	CSANEGRDPDEQFF
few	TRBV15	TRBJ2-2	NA	TGTGCCACCATCCTTTGGAACACCGGGGAGCTGTTTTTT	CATILWNTGELFF
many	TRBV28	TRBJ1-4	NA	TGTGCCACCGGGACATATGGTGAAAAACTGTTTTTT	CATGTYGEKLFF
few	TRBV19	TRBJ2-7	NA	TGTGCCAGTAGTATCGGTTGGAGCTCCTACGAGCAGTACTTC	CASSIGWSSYEQYF
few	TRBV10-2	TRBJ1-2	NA	TGCGCCAGCAGTGGGACAGAGGGAAACTATGGCTACACCTTC	CASSGTEGNYGYTF
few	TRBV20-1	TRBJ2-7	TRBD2	TGCAGTGCTAAAGGACTAGCGGAGGCCCGTAGCTCCTACGAGCAGTACTTC	CSAKGLAEARSSYEQYF
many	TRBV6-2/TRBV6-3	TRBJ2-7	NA	TGTGCCAGCAGACTAGCCTACGAGCAGTACTTC	CASRLAYEQYF
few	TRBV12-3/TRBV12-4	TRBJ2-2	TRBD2	TGTGCCAGCAACCCTAGCGGGAGCACCGGGGAGCTGTTTTTT	CASNPSGSTGELFF
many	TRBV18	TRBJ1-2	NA	TGTGCCAGCTCTCCCGACAGGCTGGATGGCTACACCTTC	CASSPDRLDGYTF
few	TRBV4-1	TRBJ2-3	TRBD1	TGCGCCAGCAGCCAAGTCGGACAGGGGACAAATACGCAGTATTTT	CASSQVGQGTNTQYF
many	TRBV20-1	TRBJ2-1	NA	TGCAGTGCTAGACGGCGCGGGACCCACAATGAGCAGTTCTTC	CSARRRGTHNEQFF
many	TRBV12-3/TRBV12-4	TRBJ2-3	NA	TGTGCCAGCAGTTCCAACTTATGGGGCACAGATACGCAGTATTTT	CASSSNLWGTDTQYF
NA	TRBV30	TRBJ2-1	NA	TGTGCCTGGAGAAGGGGAAATGAGCAGTTCTTC	CAWRRGNEQFF
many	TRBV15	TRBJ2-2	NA	TGTGCCACGCCGGGACAGAACACCGGGGAGCTGTTTTTT	CATPGQNTGELFF
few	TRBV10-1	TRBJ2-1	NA	TGCGCCAGCAGTGAGGGCAGCTATGCCTACAATGAGCAGTTCTTC	CASSEGSYAYNEQFF
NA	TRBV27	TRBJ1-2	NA	TGTGCCAGCACCCTGTCTTCGACGGGAAACTATGGCTACACCTTC	CASTLSSTGNYGYTF
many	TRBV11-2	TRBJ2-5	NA	TGTGCCAGCAGCTTACCCGGGACGGTCCAAGAGACCCAGTACTTC	CASSLPGTVQETQYF
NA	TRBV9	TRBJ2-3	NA	TGTGCCAGCAGCGTAGAAGAGGGGCATCGAGATACGCAGTATTTT	CASSVEEGHRDTQYF
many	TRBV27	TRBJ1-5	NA	TGTGCCAGCGCTCCCCACGGGGACAACAATCAGCCCCAGCATTTT	CASAPHGDNNQPQHF
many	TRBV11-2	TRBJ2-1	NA	TGTGCCAGCAGCATAAGAAGCGGGTACTCCTACAATGAGCAGTTCTTC	CASSIRSGYSYNEQFF
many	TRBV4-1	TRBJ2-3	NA	TGCGCCAGCAGTTTCGCGGCAGGGACCGCAGCTAGCACAGATACGCAGTATTTT	CASSFAAGTAASTDTQYF
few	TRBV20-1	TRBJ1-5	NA	TGCAGTGCTAGCCCCCCAGGGTTAGAGCAGCCCCAGCATTTT	CSASPPGLEQPQHF
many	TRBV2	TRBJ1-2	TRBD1	TGTGCCAGCAGTGGAGGACAGGGGGCGTCATATGGCTACACCTTC	CASSGGQGASYGYTF
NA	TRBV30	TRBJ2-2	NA	TGTGCCTGTCTCCCCCACAAGAACACCGGGGAGCTGTTTTTT	CACLPHKNTGELFF
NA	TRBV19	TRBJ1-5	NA	TGTGCCAGTAGAGTCCAGGGTTATAGCAATCAGCCCCAGCATTTT	CASRVQGYSNQPQHF
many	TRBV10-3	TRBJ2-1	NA	TGTGCCATCGGGGGACACCTAAACAATGAGCAGTTCTTC	CAIGGHLNNEQFF
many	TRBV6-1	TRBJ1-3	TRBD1	TGTGCCAGCATCCCGACTCGGGACAGGGGATATTCTGGAAACACCATATATTTT	CASIPTRDRGYSGNTIYF
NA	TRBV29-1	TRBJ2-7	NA	TGCAGCGTCACTCTCACGGGGTCCGGCGAGCAGTACTTC	CSVTLTGSGEQYF
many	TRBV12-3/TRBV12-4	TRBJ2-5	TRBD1	TGTGCCAGCAGTACGGGACAGGGGAAAGAGACCCAGTACTTC	CASSTGQGKETQYF
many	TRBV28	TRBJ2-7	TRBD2	TGTGCCAGCAGACCTGGGACTAGCGGGCCCTACGAGCAGTACTTC	CASRPGTSGPYEQYF
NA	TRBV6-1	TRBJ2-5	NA	TGTGCCAGCAGTGAAGCCTTAGGTCTCCAAGAGACCCAGTACTTC	CASSEALGLQETQYF